This is a list of T cell receptor beta chains from one sample in a study of blood T cell repertoires in COVID-19. This table comes from immunoSEQ multiplex PCR, and its TCRdb copy is limited to in-frame clones, with some not included. Here the sample spans roughly 110,000 clones, almost 85% being singletons. The sequencing sample was made of peripheral blood. The receptors stem from a human donor in a cohort sampled during active COVID-19. The CDR3 runs from the conserved cysteine through the conserved F or W. The D gene is left open where the match is weak. Part of the rows lack a size; the others show once, few, many or a class for expanded clones.

DNA: TGCGCCAGCAGCTTGGAAGGGGGTAGAATGAACACTGAAGCTTTCTTT; CDR3: CASSLEGGRMNTEAFF; size: -; length: 16; D: -; V: TRBV5-1; J: TRBJ1-1
DNA: TGTGCCAGCAGCCCTAACTTCAACTCCTACGAGCAGTACTTC; CDR3: CASSPNFNSYEQYF; size: -; length: 14; D: -; V: TRBV28; J: TRBJ2-7
DNA: TGTGCCATCAAATCCCGGGACAGGGAAGTAGGAGAGGCTGGCTACACCTTC; CDR3: CAIKSRDREVGEAGYTF; size: once; length: 17; D: TRBD1; V: TRBV19; J: TRBJ1-2
DNA: TGTGCCAGCAGCAGCGACAGGAACACTGAAGCTTTCTTT; CDR3: CASSSDRNTEAFF; size: -; length: 13; D: -; V: TRBV12-3/TRBV12-4; J: TRBJ1-1
DNA: TGTGCCAGCAGTTTACCCGGGAGCGGGGAGCTGTTTTTT; CDR3: CASSLPGSGELFF; size: -; length: 13; D: -; V: TRBV28; J: TRBJ2-2
DNA: TGTGCCAGCGGCCCGGACAGCGGCTACGAGCAGTACTTC; CDR3: CASGPDSGYEQYF; size: -; length: 13; D: -; V: TRBV9; J: TRBJ2-7
DNA: TGTGCCGTAGGAGAACTAGCGGGAGCCTACGAGCAGTACTTC; CDR3: CAVGELAGAYEQYF; size: -; length: 14; D: TRBD2; V: TRBV10-3; J: TRBJ2-7
DNA: TGCGCCAGCAGCCCAGGACTAGCGGGAAGTTACTACAATGAGCAGTTCTTC; CDR3: CASSPGLAGSYYNEQFF; size: few; length: 17; D: TRBD2; V: TRBV4-1; J: TRBJ2-1
DNA: TGTGCCAGCAGCGTGGGCCCAACAGGGAATGGAAACACCATATATTTT; CDR3: CASSVGPTGNGNTIYF; size: -; length: 16; D: -; V: TRBV9; J: TRBJ1-3
DNA: TGTGCCAGCAGCCAAGCAGGTGAAGCTTTCTTT; CDR3: CASSQAGEAFF; size: -; length: 11; D: -; V: TRBV3-1/TRBV3-2; J: TRBJ1-1
DNA: TGTGCCAGCAGTCAGACAGGGGTAACCGGGGAGCTGTTTTTT; CDR3: CASSQTGVTGELFF; size: -; length: 14; D: TRBD1; V: TRBV2; J: TRBJ2-2
DNA: TGTGCCAGCAGCTGGGGCCCCATTCTGTACCAAGAGACCCAGTACTTC; CDR3: CASSWGPILYQETQYF; size: once; length: 16; D: -; V: TRBV5-6; J: TRBJ2-5
DNA: TGTGCCAGCAGCCAAGACACTAGAAGGGTTGGCCAAGAGACCCAGTACTTC; CDR3: CASSQDTRRVGQETQYF; size: -; length: 17; D: -; V: TRBV3-1/TRBV3-2; J: TRBJ2-5
DNA: TGTGCCAGCAGCTTAAACAGGGGGCCCACCGGGGAGCTGTTTTTT; CDR3: CASSLNRGPTGELFF; size: -; length: 15; D: TRBD1; V: TRBV7-3; J: TRBJ2-2
DNA: TGTGCCAGCAGCCCTTTGCTGGCAGGGGATGTCGCTTTCTTT; CDR3: CASSPLLAGDVAFF; size: -; length: 14; D: -; V: TRBV7-3; J: TRBJ1-1
DNA: TGCGCCAGCAGAAGGACTAGCGGGAACTACAATGAGCAGTTCTTC; CDR3: CASRRTSGNYNEQFF; size: -; length: 15; D: TRBD2; V: TRBV5-1; J: TRBJ2-1
DNA: TGTGCCAGCAGCCAAGACTCGAGGGGAGGGGGAACGTTCTTC; CDR3: CASSQDSRGGGTFF; size: -; length: 14; D: -; V: TRBV3-1/TRBV3-2; J: TRBJ2-1
DNA: TGTGCCATCGGGGCCCTCGGGTATGGCTACACCTTC; CDR3: CAIGALGYGYTF; size: -; length: 12; D: -; V: TRBV10-3; J: TRBJ1-2
DNA: TGTGCCAGCAGCTTAGCGACGGGAAGGGTTTACAATGAGCAGTTCTTC; CDR3: CASSLATGRVYNEQFF; size: -; length: 16; D: -; V: TRBV7-2; J: TRBJ2-1
DNA: TGCAGTGCTAGTGACCAGGGGCTCTATGGCTACACCTTC; CDR3: CSASDQGLYGYTF; size: -; length: 13; D: -; V: TRBV20-1; J: TRBJ1-2
DNA: TGTGCCAGCTCACCGGACAAAACATATGGCTACACCTTC; CDR3: CASSPDKTYGYTF; size: -; length: 13; D: -; V: TRBV18; J: TRBJ1-2
DNA: TGCGCCAGCAGCCTTACAGGGGGCGAGGACAATGAGCAGTTCTTC; CDR3: CASSLTGGEDNEQFF; size: few; length: 15; D: TRBD1; V: TRBV5-1; J: TRBJ2-1
DNA: TGTGCCAGCAGTTTCCAGGAATCACCCCTCCACTTT; CDR3: CASSFQESPLHF; size: -; length: 12; D: -; V: TRBV12-3/TRBV12-4; J: TRBJ1-6
DNA: TGTGCCAGCAGTGAATCCAAGACAGGGTCTGATACGCAGTATTTT; CDR3: CASSESKTGSDTQYF; size: -; length: 15; D: TRBD1; V: TRBV6-1; J: TRBJ2-3
DNA: TGCGCCAGCAGCCAAGAAGGACTCTCCTACAATGAGCAGTTCTTC; CDR3: CASSQEGLSYNEQFF; size: once; length: 15; D: -; V: TRBV4-3; J: TRBJ2-1
DNA: TGTGCCAGCAGCTTAGCATGGACAGGCCCTCGGGGGACAGATACGCAGTATTTT; CDR3: CASSLAWTGPRGTDTQYF; size: -; length: 18; D: -; V: TRBV7-9; J: TRBJ2-3
DNA: TGTGCCAGCAGCCAGACAGGAGAAGGTGGCTACACCTTC; CDR3: CASSQTGEGGYTF; size: few; length: 13; D: -; V: TRBV3-1/TRBV3-2; J: TRBJ1-2
DNA: TGTGCCAGCAGGTATTCTAGCGGTGAGCAGTTCTTC; CDR3: CASRYSSGEQFF; size: -; length: 12; D: TRBD2; V: TRBV3-1/TRBV3-2; J: TRBJ2-1
DNA: TGCAGCGTTCAGGGTAGGGGCGACTATGGCTACACCTTC; CDR3: CSVQGRGDYGYTF; size: -; length: 13; D: -; V: TRBV29-1; J: TRBJ1-2
DNA: TGTGCCAGCAGCGGGAGTGCTGGGGAGACCCAGTACTTC; CDR3: CASSGSAGETQYF; size: -; length: 13; D: -; V: TRBV9; J: TRBJ2-5
DNA: TGTGCCAGTAGCCCCCCCGGGAGCTCCTACAATGAGCAGTTCTTC; CDR3: CASSPPGSSYNEQFF; size: -; length: 15; D: -; V: TRBV19; J: TRBJ2-1
DNA: TGTGCCAGTAGTTCCCCAGTGAACACTGAAGCTTTCTTT; CDR3: CASSSPVNTEAFF; size: -; length: 13; D: -; V: TRBV19; J: TRBJ1-1
DNA: TGTGCCAGCTCTTCGGGAGCGGGAAACACCATATATTTT; CDR3: CASSSGAGNTIYF; size: -; length: 13; D: -; V: TRBV5-8; J: TRBJ1-3
DNA: TGTGCCAGCGGAGAATACGGACAGTCCGTGGGTGGGCAGTACTTC; CDR3: CASGEYGQSVGGQYF; size: -; length: 15; D: -; V: TRBV6-5; J: TRBJ2-7
DNA: TGTGCCAGCAGCCCGGGACAGGGAGCTGAAGCTTTCTTT; CDR3: CASSPGQGAEAFF; size: -; length: 13; D: TRBD1; V: TRBV11-3; J: TRBJ1-1
DNA: TGTGCCAGCAGTTCCCACGCGGGGGGAAACTATGGCTACACCTTC; CDR3: CASSSHAGGNYGYTF; size: -; length: 15; D: -; V: TRBV28; J: TRBJ1-2
DNA: TGCAGCGTTGAATCCCCTAGCGGAGCAGATACGCAGTATTTT; CDR3: CSVESPSGADTQYF; size: once; length: 14; D: TRBD2; V: TRBV29-1; J: TRBJ2-3
DNA: TGTGCTAGTGGTTTGAGCTTCCTAGCGGGAGGGACAGATACGCAGTATTTT; CDR3: CASGLSFLAGGTDTQYF; size: -; length: 17; D: TRBD2; V: TRBV12-5; J: TRBJ2-3
DNA: TGTGCCAGCAGTCCTCAGGAAGGGGCTAGATATGAAAAACTGTTTTTT; CDR3: CASSPQEGARYEKLFF; size: -; length: 16; D: -; V: TRBV7-9; J: TRBJ1-4
DNA: TGTGCCAGTACCCGGACAGCTATTATGAACACTGAAGCTTTCTTT; CDR3: CASTRTAIMNTEAFF; size: once; length: 15; D: -; V: TRBV19; J: TRBJ1-1